The entry below describes one T cell receptor (beta chain). Its cognate antigen is unknown. This entry belongs to a study of early T cells in non-severe SARS-CoV-2 infection. Study-wide results and limits: Matching against VDJdb likely underestimated virus-specific expansions, favoring anti-spike CD8.

Trimming removed 2 bases from V and 10 bases from J; junction bases left unmatched: 11. Per the germline V gene, CDR1 is ENHRY and CDR2 is SYGVKD. The CDR3 covers 16 residues. TCRdb ran MiXCR on the 5' RACE reads and lists one entry per CDR3 protein. The sample holds tens of thousands of distinct CDR3 sequences, approximately 12% seen once. This clonotype was obtained from an adult who was a healthcare worker with PCR-confirmed SARS-CoV-2 infection or an uninfected control (not recorded which). Sequencing was performed on whole blood. The V call is TRBV10-3, the J call TRBJ2-1, with TRBD2 matching over 10 bases. CDR3 sequence: CAISEQLAGGVQEQFF. DNA for the CDR3: TGTGCCATCAGTGAGCAGTTAGCGGGGGGCGTCCAGGAGCAGTTCTTC.